Following are 3 T cell receptor beta chains from one sample sequenced in a study of blood T cell repertoires in COVID-19. Sequencing was performed with immunoSEQ multiplex PCR; in TCRdb, only in-frame clones are kept and a portion is missing. The sample comprises 15,000 to 20,000 clones, about 80% of which are singletons, and approximately 26% rests with the top ten. The sample taken for sequencing was peripheral blood. The receptors derive from a woman in her 70s with active COVID-19.

The chain recombines TRBV29-1 with TRBJ2-5; 8 bases align to TRBD1. The CDR3 loop spans 12 amino acids. Trimming at V came to 8 bases and at J to 3 bases, leaving 5 bases not matched to a gene. CDR1 is SQVTM and CDR2 is ANQGSEA in the germline V gene. CDR3 loop: CSTRTGKETQYF. The DNA for the CDR3 is TGCAGCACCCGGACAGGGAAAGAGACCCAGTACTTC.

This clone was observed a few times. V usage is TRBV4-1 and J usage is TRBJ2-2, with D hard to call. In germline, CDR1 is MGHRA, CDR2 YSYEKL. The CDR3 contains 14 residues. V gave up 0 bases and J gave up 10 bases, with 12 bases separating them. Here the CDR3 DNA reads TGCGCCAGCAGCCAAGATCTAGGTGGAGTGGAGCTGTTTTTT. As protein: CASSQDLGGVELFF.

The J gene is TRBJ2-3, the V gene TRBV6-5, with 9 bases identical to TRBD2. CDR3 length: 15 amino acids. The V gene's germline CDR1 is MNHEY and CDR2 SVGAGI. V trimming: 6 bases; J trimming: 2 bases; junction bases outside the gene matches: 6. The CDR3 is CASSERLAATDTQYF. CDR3 bases: TGTGCCAGCAGCGAGAGACTAGCGGCCACAGATACGCAGTATTTT.